This T cell receptor beta chain was identified during a study of spatial heterogeneity in lung cancer (dated by TCRdb to between 2017 and 2020). With regard to the full study: More beta-chain than alpha-chain transcripts were consistently detected, likely reflecting higher beta-chain transcript abundance. In tumor regions, TCR transcript counts showed a strong correlation with a T cell transcriptional module score from matched bulk RNA-seq. In the raw uncorrected reads, each unique combination of TCR and UMI appeared more than ten times on average. TCR alpha and beta repertoires were quantitatively compared across multiple tumor regions, matched nontumor lung and blood in non-small cell lung cancer. Nonsynonymous mutation counts, determined by whole-exome sequencing of tumor tissue, were related to TCR repertoire features. At surgery, over 200 tumor regions, around 67 matched nontumor lung samples and a few dozen PBMC samples were TCR-sequenced for both alpha and beta chains.

The CDR3 runs 17 amino acids, cysteine and phenylalanine included. Just CDR3 DNA is preserved here, 51 bases in frame from base 1. CDR1 and CDR2 (SGDLS, YYNGEE) derive from the germline V gene. V is trimmed back by 0 bases and J by 5 bases, and the junction contains 10 bases that no gene match accounts for. By share, this clonotype ranks as medium-sized (0.01 to 0.1%). Its cognate antigen has yet to be identified. Base qualities are not recorded, but no much larger clone differs from it by a single base. The intended sense of this specimen's time point label: sample taken at primary tumor resection. Donors were 72 patients with early-stage, untreated non-small cell lung cancer from the lung TRACERx cohort. Whole RNA extracted from tumor and nontumor lung tissue, or from cryopreserved PBMC samples, was used for TCR sequencing without cell sorting. Only patients with enough RNA available from two or more tumor regions were chosen for TCR sequencing. A lung pathologist reviewed the tumor and adjacent nontumor lung specimens before the specimens were selected.

To prepare the library, 5' RACE was applied. Sequencing instrument: NextSeq 500. The TCR library protocol attached a unique molecular identifier to each TCR cDNA molecule to allow correction of PCR and sequencing errors. On the study's bioinformatics: Decombinator tools were used for TCR identification, UMI-based error correction and CDR3 extraction. Expanded TCRs were defined as those above a frequency of 2 per 1,000, corresponding to the top 1% of the tumor frequency distribution. Expanded tumor TCRs statistically deemed absent (corrected P<0.05) from at least one tumor region were classed as regional, and all other expanded tumor TCRs were classed as ubiquitous. Rényi diversity was computed with the R vegan package after subsampling each repertoire 100 times to 5,000 TCRs. CDR3 similarity networks were constructed using string-kernel similarity of amino acid triplets, with links drawn between CDR3s whose pairwise similarity was above 0.82. TCRdb passed the public sequencing reads through fastp at Q25 and MiXCR, retaining productive beta sequences. Entries are consolidated by CDR3 protein sequence, retaining the most common genes and DNA. The V and J calls here are based on TCRdb, not the publication. For this sample the table gives about 13,000 distinct CDR3 sequences, of which about 6% were detected only once. Roughly 10% of the sample goes to the ten largest clones.

Broad study findings and their caveats: The count of ubiquitous expanded TCRs correlated with the count of ubiquitous nonsynonymous mutations, and the count of regional expanded TCRs correlated with the count of regional nonsynonymous mutations. The tumor nonsynonymous mutation count correlated with the number of expanded intratumoral alpha and beta TCRs. TCR-seq coverage of tumor T cells was estimated to be only approximately 7% for alpha chains and more than 11% for beta chains. Confirming at a functional level the hypothesis that regional TCRs recognize regional mutations was considered to require additional single-cell paired TCR alpha and beta sequencing.

The receptor's source is a female donor with early-stage non-small cell lung cancer. This specimen consisted of lung tumor tissue, obtained at surgery. Recombination connected TRBV9 to TRBJ2-5; TRBD2 matches 10 bases in the middle. The DNA reads as follows: TGTGCCAGCAGCGTAGGAACTAGCGGGGAGATCGGGGAGACCCAGTACTTC. It is translated as CASSVGTSGEIGETQYF.